This T cell receptor beta chain was sequenced during a study of blood T cell repertoires in COVID-19. At the level of the study: Nucleic acid was either cDNA or gDNA, and it came from T cells, B-cell-depleted T cells, or PBMCs.

This CDR3 has 13 residues. With V trimmed by 6 bases and J by 9 bases, 8 bases remained unmatched. The germline CDR1 and CDR2 sequences are MDHEN and SYDVKM. TCRdb's table, derived via immunoSEQ multiplex PCR, lists solely in-frame clones and lacks some. The sample records around 89,000 clones, around 72% being singletons. V gene TRBV28 combines with J gene TRBJ2-4; 7 positions agree with TRBD1. The sequence was collected from an elderly woman with acute or convalescent COVID-19. Sequencing used peripheral blood. The CDR3 sequence is CASRGTGVAIQYF. For the CDR3, the DNA is TGTGCCAGCAGGGGTACAGGGGTGGCCATTCAGTACTTC.